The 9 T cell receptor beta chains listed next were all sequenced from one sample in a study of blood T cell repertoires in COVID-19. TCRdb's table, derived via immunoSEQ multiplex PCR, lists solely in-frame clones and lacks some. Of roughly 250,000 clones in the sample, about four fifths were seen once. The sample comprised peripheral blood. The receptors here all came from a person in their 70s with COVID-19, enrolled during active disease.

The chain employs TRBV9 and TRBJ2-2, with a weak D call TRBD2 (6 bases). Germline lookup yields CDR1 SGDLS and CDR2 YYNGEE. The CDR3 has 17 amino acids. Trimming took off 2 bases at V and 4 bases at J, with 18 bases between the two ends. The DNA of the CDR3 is TGTGCCAGCAGCGTGCCTTTGGCGGGGCGGGGCACCGGGGAGCTGTTTTTT. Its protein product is CASSVPLAGRGTGELFF.

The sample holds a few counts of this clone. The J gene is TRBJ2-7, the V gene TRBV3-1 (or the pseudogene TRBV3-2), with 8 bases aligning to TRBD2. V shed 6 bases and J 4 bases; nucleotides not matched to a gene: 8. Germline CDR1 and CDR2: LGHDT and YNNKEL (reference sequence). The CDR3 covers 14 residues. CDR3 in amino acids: CASSRRGGEYEQYF. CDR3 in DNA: TGTGCCAGCAGTCGCCGGGGGGGCGAATACGAGCAGTACTTC.

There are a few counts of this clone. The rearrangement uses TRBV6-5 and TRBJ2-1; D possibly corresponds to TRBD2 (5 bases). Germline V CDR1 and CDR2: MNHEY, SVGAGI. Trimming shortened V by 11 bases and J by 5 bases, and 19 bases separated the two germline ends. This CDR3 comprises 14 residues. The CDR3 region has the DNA TGTGCCGGCTCCGAGCTAGCTTCCCACAATGAGCAGTTCTTC. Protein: CAGSELASHNEQFF.

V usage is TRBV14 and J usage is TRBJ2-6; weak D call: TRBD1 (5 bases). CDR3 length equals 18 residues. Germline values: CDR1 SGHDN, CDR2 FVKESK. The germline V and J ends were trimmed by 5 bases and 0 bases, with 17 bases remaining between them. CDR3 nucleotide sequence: TGTGCCAGCAGCAGACGGACACCCGTTCCCTCTGGGGCCAACGTCCTGACTTTC. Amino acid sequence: CASSRRTPVPSGANVLTF.

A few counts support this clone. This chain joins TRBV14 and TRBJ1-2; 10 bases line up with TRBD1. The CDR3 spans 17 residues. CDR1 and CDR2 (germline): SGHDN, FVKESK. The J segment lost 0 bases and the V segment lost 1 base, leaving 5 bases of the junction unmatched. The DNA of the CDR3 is TGTGCCAGCAGCCAAGTTGACAGGGGGCTTTCTAACTATGGCTACACCTTC. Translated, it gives CASSQVDRGLSNYGYTF.

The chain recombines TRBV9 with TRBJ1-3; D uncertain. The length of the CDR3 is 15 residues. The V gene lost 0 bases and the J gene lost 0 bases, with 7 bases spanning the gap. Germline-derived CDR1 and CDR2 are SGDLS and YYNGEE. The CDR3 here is CASSVAQDSGNTIYF. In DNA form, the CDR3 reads TGTGCCAGCAGCGTAGCCCAGGACTCTGGAAACACCATATATTTT.

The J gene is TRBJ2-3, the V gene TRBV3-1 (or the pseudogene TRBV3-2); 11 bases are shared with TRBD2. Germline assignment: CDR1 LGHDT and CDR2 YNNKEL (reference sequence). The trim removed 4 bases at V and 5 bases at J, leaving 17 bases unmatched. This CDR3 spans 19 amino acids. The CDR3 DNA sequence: TGTGCCAGCAGCCCTACCGGGGGGACTAGCGGACCTGTGGGAGATACGCAGTATTTT. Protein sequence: CASSPTGGTSGPVGDTQYF.

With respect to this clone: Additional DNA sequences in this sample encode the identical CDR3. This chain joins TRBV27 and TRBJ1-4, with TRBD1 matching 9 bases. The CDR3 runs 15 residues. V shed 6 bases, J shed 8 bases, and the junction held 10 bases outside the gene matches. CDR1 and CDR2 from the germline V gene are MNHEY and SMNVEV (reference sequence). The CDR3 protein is CASRDGTGGIEKLFF. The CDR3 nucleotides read TGTGCCAGCAGAGATGGAACAGGGGGCATAGAAAAACTGTTTTTT.

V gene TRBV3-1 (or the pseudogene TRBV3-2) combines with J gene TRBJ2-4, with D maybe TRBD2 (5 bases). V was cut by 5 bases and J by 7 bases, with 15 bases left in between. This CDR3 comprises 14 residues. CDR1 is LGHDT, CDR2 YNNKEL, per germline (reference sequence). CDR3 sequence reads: CASSKASGENIQYF. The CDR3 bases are TGTGCCAGCAGCAAAGCCTCCGGGGAGAACATTCAGTACTTC.